This TCR beta chain was sequenced in a study of cytomegalovirus exposure and HLA in healthy donors. Study background: Researchers previously reported finding fewer than 140 million unique TCR beta sequences from roughly 170 million T cells.

The PCR was carried out with 60 Vbeta primers and 13 Jbeta primers. Assay: immunoSEQ multiplex PCR; the TCRdb copy retains only in-frame clones and omits some. The data hold under 200,000 clones, with roughly 75% observed a single time. This clone was observed once. Its antigen is not known. Overall study results and limits: The study carried out a later analysis of TCR beta sequences. It associated roughly 17,000 of them with specific HLA alleles at a false discovery rate of 0.05. The investigators catalogued 150 or so TCR beta chains as cytomegalovirus-associated. An ancestry cluster, one associated with Asian ancestry, reportedly showed fewer N-insertions than the approximately 670-donor mean in a later analysis.

Trimming stripped 5 bases from V and 2 bases from J, with 11 bases between. CDR1 is SGHTA, CDR2 FQGTGA, per germline. The CDR3 sequence is 14 residues long. The source material was PBMCs. The receptor was isolated from a male donor in good health and CMV-seronegative. The chain uses TRBV7-3 and TRBJ2-3, with D possibly TRBD1 on 5 matching bases. The CDR3 region is CASSRWGFTDTQYF. The CDR3 coding sequence is TGTGCCAGCAGCCGGTGGGGCTTCACAGATACGCAGTATTTT.